This TCR beta chain was documented in a study of shared clonotypes between healthy human individuals. Study summary: Every donor yielded three CD4 naive, three CD4 memory, two CD8 naive and one CD8 memory plate. Overall study results and limits: Only blood was sampled; tissue repertoires likely differ. The study generally estimated greater richness for naive than memory subsets. Non-shared clonotypes were found to have lower generation probabilities than the clonotypes that were shared by all four of the sorted-subset donors.

Trimming took 3 bases from V and 5 from J, leaving 18 bases between them. The CDR3 runs to 15 residues. This clone was picked up a small number of times. Its antigen is unidentified. Clones were sequenced by immunoSEQ multiplex PCR, and TCRdb holds only the in-frame ones, with some missing. The sample has fewer than 1.4 million clones; more than 75% are singletons. This rearrangement joins TRBV5-3 to TRBJ2-7; TRBD1 or TRBD2 may be the D gene (5 bases each). TRBV5-3 is an ORF; its function is uncertain. The receptor's source is a man younger than 35 in good health. Some clones in this sample may be carry-over from other donors' samples. The material sequenced was memory CD4+ T cells from PBMCs. Described subset: CD45RA-negative fraction. The CDR3 DNA is TGTGCCAGAAGCTCCTTGGGACCGGGAATGGACGAGCAGTACTTC. Protein sequence: CARSSLGPGMDEQYF.